This T cell receptor beta chain emerged from a study of radiation and T cells in renal cell carcinoma. In the case of this clone: The antigen is not known.

General observations from the study: No pretreatment tumor biopsies were available for baseline clonotypes. From baseline, blood top tumor clonotypes peaked at 2 weeks post-radiation.

Some clones are missing from TCRdb's copy, which holds only in-frame ones; the method was immunoSEQ multiplex PCR. Among 150,000 or so clones, 88% were seen once, and the ten largest hold around 4.1%. Documented time point: baseline pretreatment blood. Treatment in this sample: 15 Gy SBRT to primary tumor, nephrectomy 4 weeks later. The tumor was a clear cell renal cell carcinoma. This material consisted of blood, taken from a patient whose treatment included radiotherapy and nephrectomy. The source of this sequence is a woman aged 70-85 years with renal cell carcinoma.

The CDR3 region has the DNA TGTGCCAGCAGTGAAGGGACAACTAATCAGCCCCAGCATTTT. Amino acid sequence: CASSEGTTNQPQHF. V and J are TRBV2 and TRBJ1-5; D may be TRBD1 (5 bases). Germline V gene sequence: CDR1 SNHLY, CDR2 FYNNEI. The V and J ends lost 1 base and 4 bases respectively, with 8 bases between them. The length of the CDR3 is 14 residues.